This paragraph reports one T cell receptor beta chain. TCRdb's table, derived via immunoSEQ multiplex PCR, lists solely in-frame clones and lacks some. The data show a few hundred thousand clones, 90% seen once. These data belong to a study of blood T cell repertoires in COVID-19. In the study overall: PBMCs, B-cell-depleted T cells, or T cells were the source of the cDNA or gDNA that made up the material.

CDR3 size: 11 residues. The germline V gene has CDR1 GTSNPN and CDR2 SVGIG (reference sequence). Trimming stripped 7 bases from V and 4 bases from J, with 10 bases between. Sequenced: PBMCs or T cells enriched from blood (not recorded which). The sequence derives from a woman between 18 and 29 years old with acute COVID-19. This chain links TRBV30 with TRBJ1-2; D not certain. For the CDR3, the DNA is TGTGCCTCCCAGCGGAGCTATGGCTACACCTTC. Residues: CASQRSYGYTF. The variable domain in full, completed from reference TRBV30 and TRBJ1-2, reads SQTIHQWPATLVQPVGSPLSLECTVEGTSNPNLYWYRQAAGRGLQLLFYSVGIGQISSEVPQNLSASRPQDRQFILSSKKLLLSDSGFYLCASQRSYGYTFGSGTRLTVV.